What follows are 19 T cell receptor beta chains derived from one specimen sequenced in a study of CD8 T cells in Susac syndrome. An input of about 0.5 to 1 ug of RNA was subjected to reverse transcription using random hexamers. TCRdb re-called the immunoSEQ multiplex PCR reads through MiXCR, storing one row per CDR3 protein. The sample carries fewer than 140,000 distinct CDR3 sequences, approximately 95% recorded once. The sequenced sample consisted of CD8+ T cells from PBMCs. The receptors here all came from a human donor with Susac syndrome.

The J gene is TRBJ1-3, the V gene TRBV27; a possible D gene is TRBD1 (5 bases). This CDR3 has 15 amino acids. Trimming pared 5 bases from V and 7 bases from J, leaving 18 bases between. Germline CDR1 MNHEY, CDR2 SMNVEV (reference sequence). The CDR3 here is CASSPIGQGTNTIYF. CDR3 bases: TGTGCCAGCAGTCCCATCGGGCAGGGAACGAACACCATATATTTT.

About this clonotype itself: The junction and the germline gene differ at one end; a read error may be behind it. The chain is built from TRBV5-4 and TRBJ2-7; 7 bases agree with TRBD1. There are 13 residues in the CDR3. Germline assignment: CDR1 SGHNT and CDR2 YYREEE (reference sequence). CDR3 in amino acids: CASRYRGSHEQYF. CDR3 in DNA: TGTGCCAGCAGGTACAGGGGCTCCCACGAGCAGTACTTC.

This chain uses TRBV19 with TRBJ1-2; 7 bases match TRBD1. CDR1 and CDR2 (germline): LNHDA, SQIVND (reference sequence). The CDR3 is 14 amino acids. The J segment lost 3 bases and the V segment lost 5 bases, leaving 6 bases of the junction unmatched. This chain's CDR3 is CASSPRDRDYGYTF. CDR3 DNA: TGTGCCAGTAGTCCGCGGGACAGAGACTATGGCTACACCTTC.

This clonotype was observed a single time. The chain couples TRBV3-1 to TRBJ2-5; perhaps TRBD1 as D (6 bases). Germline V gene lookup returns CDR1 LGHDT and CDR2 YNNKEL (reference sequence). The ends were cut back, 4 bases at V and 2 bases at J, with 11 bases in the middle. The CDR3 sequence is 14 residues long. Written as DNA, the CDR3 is TGTGCCAGCAGCCCAAGGACAGCTCAAGAGACCCAGTACTTC. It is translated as CASSPRTAQETQYF.

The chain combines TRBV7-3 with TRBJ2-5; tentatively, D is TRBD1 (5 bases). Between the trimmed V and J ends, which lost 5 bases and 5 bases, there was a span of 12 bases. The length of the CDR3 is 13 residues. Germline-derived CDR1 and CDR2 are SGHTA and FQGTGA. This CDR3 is CASSLTVLETQYF. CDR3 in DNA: TGTGCCAGCAGCCTGACAGTCCTGGAGACCCAGTACTTC.

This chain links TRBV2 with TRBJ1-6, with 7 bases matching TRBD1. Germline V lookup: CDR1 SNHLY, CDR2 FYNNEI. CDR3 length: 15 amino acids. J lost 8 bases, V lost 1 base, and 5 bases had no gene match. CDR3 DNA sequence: TGTGCCAGCAGTGAAGACGGGACAGCTCATTCACCCCTCCACTTT. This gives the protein CASSEDGTAHSPLHF.

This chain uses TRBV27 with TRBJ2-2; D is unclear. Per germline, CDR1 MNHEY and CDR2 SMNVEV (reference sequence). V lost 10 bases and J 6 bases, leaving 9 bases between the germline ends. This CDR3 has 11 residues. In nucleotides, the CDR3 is TGTGCCACCTACCGGGCCGGGGAGCTGTTTTTT. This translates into CATYRAGELFF.

CDR3 protein: CASSDEGLNSYEQYF. Here the CDR3 DNA reads TGTGCCAGCAGTGATGAGGGGCTAAACTCCTACGAGCAGTACTTC. V and J are TRBV6-1 and TRBJ2-7; TRBD1 or TRBD2 may be the D gene (5 bases each). The germline V gene encodes CDR1 MNHNS and CDR2 SASEGT. V lost 3 bases and J lost 0, with 12 bases in between. The CDR3 consists of 15 residues.

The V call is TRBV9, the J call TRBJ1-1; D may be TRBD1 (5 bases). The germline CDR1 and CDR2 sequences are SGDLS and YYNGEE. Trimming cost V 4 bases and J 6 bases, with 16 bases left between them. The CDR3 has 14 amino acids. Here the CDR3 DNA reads TGTGCCAGCAGCCCTCGAGGCGGGGGGGCTGAAGCTTTCTTT. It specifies CASSPRGGGAEAFF. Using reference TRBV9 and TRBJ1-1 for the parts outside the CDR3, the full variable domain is DSGVTQTPKHLITATGQRVTLRCSPRSGDLSVYWYQQSLDQGLQFLIQYYNGEERAKGNILERFSAQQFPDLHSELNLSSLELGDSALYFCASSPRGGGAEAFFGQGTRLTVV.

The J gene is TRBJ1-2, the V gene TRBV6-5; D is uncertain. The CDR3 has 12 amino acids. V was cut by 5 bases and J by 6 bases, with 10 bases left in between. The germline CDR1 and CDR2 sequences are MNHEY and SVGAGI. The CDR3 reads CASSQAEDGYTF. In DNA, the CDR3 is TGTGCCAGCAGTCAAGCCGAGGATGGCTACACCTTC.

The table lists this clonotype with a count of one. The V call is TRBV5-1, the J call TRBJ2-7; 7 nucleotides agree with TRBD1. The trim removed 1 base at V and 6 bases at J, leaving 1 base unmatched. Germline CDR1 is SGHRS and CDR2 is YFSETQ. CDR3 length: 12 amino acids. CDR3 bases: TGCGCCAGCAGCTTGACAGGGGTCGAGCAGTACTTC. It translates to CASSLTGVEQYF.

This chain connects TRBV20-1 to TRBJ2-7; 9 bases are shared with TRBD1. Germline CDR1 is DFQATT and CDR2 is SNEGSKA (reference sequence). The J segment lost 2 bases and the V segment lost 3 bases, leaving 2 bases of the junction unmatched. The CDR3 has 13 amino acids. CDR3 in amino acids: CSARGQGTYEQYF. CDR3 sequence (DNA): TGCAGTGCTAGGGGACAGGGCACCTACGAGCAGTACTTC.

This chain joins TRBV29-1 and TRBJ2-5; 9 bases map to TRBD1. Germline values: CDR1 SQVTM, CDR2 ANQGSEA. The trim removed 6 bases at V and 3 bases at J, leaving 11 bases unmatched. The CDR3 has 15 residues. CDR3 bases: TGCAGCGTCAGTTACCGGGACAGGGAGGAAGAGACCCAGTACTTC. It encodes CSVSYRDREEETQYF.

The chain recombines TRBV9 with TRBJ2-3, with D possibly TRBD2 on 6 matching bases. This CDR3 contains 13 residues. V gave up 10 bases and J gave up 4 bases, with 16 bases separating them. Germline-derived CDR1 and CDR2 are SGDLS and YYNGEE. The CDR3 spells CASGEQLADTQYF. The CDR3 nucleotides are TGTGCCTCGGGGGAGCAGTTAGCAGATACGCAGTATTTT.

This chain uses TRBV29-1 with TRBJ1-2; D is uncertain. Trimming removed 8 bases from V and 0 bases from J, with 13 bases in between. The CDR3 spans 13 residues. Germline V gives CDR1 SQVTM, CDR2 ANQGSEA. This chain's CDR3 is CSFIGSPNYGYTF. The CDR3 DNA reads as TGCAGCTTCATTGGCAGTCCTAACTATGGCTACACCTTC.

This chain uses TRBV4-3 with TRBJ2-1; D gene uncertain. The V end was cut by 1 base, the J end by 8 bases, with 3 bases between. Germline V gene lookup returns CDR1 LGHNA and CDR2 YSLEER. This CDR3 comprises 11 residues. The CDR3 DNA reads TGCGCCAGCAGCCAAGCACATGAGCAGTTCTTC. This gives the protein CASSQAHEQFF.

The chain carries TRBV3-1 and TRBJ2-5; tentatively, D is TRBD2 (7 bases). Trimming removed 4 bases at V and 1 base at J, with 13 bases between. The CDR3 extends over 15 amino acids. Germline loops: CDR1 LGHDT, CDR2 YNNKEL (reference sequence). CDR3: CASSPYRGAQETQYF. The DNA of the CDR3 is TGTGCCAGCAGCCCATATCGGGGGGCCCAAGAGACCCAGTACTTC.

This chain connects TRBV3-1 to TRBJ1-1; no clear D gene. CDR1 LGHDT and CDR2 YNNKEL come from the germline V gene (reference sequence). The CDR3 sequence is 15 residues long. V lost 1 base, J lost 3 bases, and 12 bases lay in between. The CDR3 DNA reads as TGTGCCAGCAGCCAAGTTAAAGGTTCGTACACTGAAGCTTTCTTT. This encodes CASSQVKGSYTEAFF.

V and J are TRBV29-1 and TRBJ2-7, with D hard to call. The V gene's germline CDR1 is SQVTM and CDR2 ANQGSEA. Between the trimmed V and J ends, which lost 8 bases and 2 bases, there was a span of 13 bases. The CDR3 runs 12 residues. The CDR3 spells CSTRVGPYEQYF. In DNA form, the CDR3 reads TGCAGCACCCGGGTCGGACCCTACGAGCAGTACTTC.